The rows below give T cell receptor beta chains drawn from one sample of a study of shared clonotypes between healthy human individuals. Measured with immunoSEQ multiplex PCR; TCRdb has only the in-frame clones, and not every one. The sample contains just over 2,000,000 clones, 85% to 95% of which appear only once. The sample taken for sequencing was naive CD8+ T cells sorted from blood. The receptors come from a young man in good health. CDR3s include the opening cysteine and the closing phenylalanine or tryptophan. The order of the fields is clone size, J gene, V gene, D gene, CDR3 DNA, CDR3 protein. A D gene is named only where the DNA matches it firmly. Not all rows give a size; the values are once, few, many and, for expanded clones, a class.

NA | TRBJ2-7 | TRBV6-1 | NA | TGTGCCAGCAGTGAAGGGCTCCATTCCGACTACGAGCAGTACTTC | CASSEGLHSDYEQYF
NA | TRBJ2-1 | TRBV29-1 | NA | TGCAGCGTTGAAGATCCACTCTCAGGGTACGAAGAGCAGTTCTTC | CSVEDPLSGYEEQFF
NA | TRBJ2-3 | TRBV28 | NA | TGTGCCAGCAGTTTTCGGGCGACAGATACGCAGTATTTT | CASSFRATDTQYF
NA | TRBJ1-3 | TRBV13 | NA | TGTGCCAGCAGCTCCGTTGGACACACCATATATTTT | CASSSVGHTIYF
NA | TRBJ2-1 | TRBV27 | NA | TGTGCCAGCAGTTTTGTGGGGGCCGCAATGGGGCTGGGGAATGAGCAGTTCTTC | CASSFVGAAMGLGNEQFF
NA | TRBJ2-7 | TRBV10-1 | TRBD1 | TGCGCCAGCAGTGTAGGACCCGGGACAGGGGGTTACGAGCAGTACTTC | CASSVGPGTGGYEQYF
NA | TRBJ2-5 | TRBV4-3 | NA | TGCGCCAGCAGCCAAGATTTGGGGTCAGGCCCGGGGACCCAGTACTTC | CASSQDLGSGPGTQYF
NA | TRBJ2-7 | TRBV30 | NA | TGTGCCTGGAGTGTAGGCTCCACAGGTAACGAGCAGTACTTC | CAWSVGSTGNEQYF
once | TRBJ2-5 | TRBV7-8 | TRBD2 | TGTGCCAGCAGCTTAGTCTGGGTAGCGGGGGGCCCGGGAGAGACCCAGTACTTC | CASSLVWVAGGPGETQYF
NA | TRBJ2-1 | TRBV10-2 | NA | TGCGCCAGCAGGTATTCCGGGACGGACTACAATGAGCAGTTCTTC | CASRYSGTDYNEQFF
once | TRBJ2-7 | TRBV5-6 | NA | TGTGCCAGCAGCTTGGAGTTAGGGAATGTCGAGCAGTACTTC | CASSLELGNVEQYF
NA | TRBJ1-2 | TRBV30 | NA | TGTGCCTGGAGTTTCGGTGATGCGGGTGGCTACACCTTC | CAWSFGDAGGYTF
NA | TRBJ1-3 | TRBV28 | NA | TGTGCCAGCAGTTCCCTCAGAGAAACGGCTGGAAACACCATATATTTT | CASSSLRETAGNTIYF
NA | TRBJ2-3 | TRBV6-1 | NA | TGTGCCAGCAGTGAAGATGGCAGGGGCGTTGGCACAGATACGCAGTATTTT | CASSEDGRGVGTDTQYF
NA | TRBJ2-1 | TRBV12-2 | NA | TGTGCAAGTCGCTTACCCATCGGGCGTCCCTCCTACAATGAGCAGTTCTTC | CASRLPIGRPSYNEQFF
once | TRBJ2-7 | TRBV27 | TRBD2 | TGTGCCAGCAGGCTAGCGGGGGACTACGAGCAGTACTTC | CASRLAGDYEQYF
NA | TRBJ2-7 | TRBV29-1 | NA | TGCAGCGTTGGAGAAGGGCTGTACGAGCAGTACTTC | CSVGEGLYEQYF
NA | TRBJ1-2 | TRBV30 | NA | TGTGCCTGGACTTACCGGGGATCCAACTATGGCTACACCTTC | CAWTYRGSNYGYTF
NA | TRBJ2-3 | TRBV19 | TRBD2 | TGTGCCAGTAGTTACATAGCGGGGAACACAGATACGCAGTATTTT | CASSYIAGNTDTQYF
NA | TRBJ2-7 | TRBV6-5 | NA | TGTGCCAGCAGTCCCCACGGGGACGAGCAGTACTTC | CASSPHGDEQYF
NA | TRBJ1-6 | TRBV7-2 | NA | TGTGCCAGCAGCTTTATGCTTGCCGACTCACCCCTCCACTTT | CASSFMLADSPLHF
NA | TRBJ2-1 | TRBV7-9 | NA | TGTGCCAGCAGCTTATTACTCAATGAGCAGTTCTTC | CASSLLLNEQFF